Each of the 16 T cell receptor beta chains below was sequenced from the same sample in a study of control samples from healthy donors and cancer patients. Only in-frame clones appear in the TCRdb table, and some are missing; sequencing was by immunoSEQ multiplex PCR. In the table there are roughly 100,000 clones, about 90% of which are singletons. The specimen was blood. The receptor set was obtained from a woman aged 18 to 35 in good health.

The rearrangement links TRBV6-1 to TRBJ1-1, with D perhaps TRBD1 (5 bases). Trimming cost V 4 bases and J 1 base, with 16 bases left between them. CDR3 length: 16 amino acids. Per the germline V gene, CDR1 is MNHNS and CDR2 is SASEGT. The CDR3 region is CASSGRRDSWNTEAFF. CDR3 DNA sequence: TGTGCCAGCAGTGGGCGTCGGGACTCTTGGAACACTGAAGCTTTCTTT.

The rearrangement uses TRBV5-5 and TRBJ1-4; TRBD1 might be the D (5 bases). The CDR3 has 12 residues. The ends were cut back, 2 bases at V and 10 bases at J, with 9 bases in the middle. The germline V gene has CDR1 SGHKS and CDR2 YYEKEE (reference sequence). The CDR3 bases are TGTGCCAGCAGCTTTCAGGGTGGAAAACTGTTTTTT. Protein sequence: CASSFQGGKLFF.

The V and J genes are TRBV7-9 and TRBJ1-2; D is possibly TRBD1 (6 bases). The CDR3 spans 14 residues. The V end was cut by 5 bases, the J end by 4 bases, with 14 bases between. The germline V gene encodes CDR1 SEHNR and CDR2 FQNEAQ (reference sequence). The CDR3 loop is CASSPPGAVYGYTF. The CDR3 region has the DNA TGTGCCAGCAGCCCGCCGGGGGCGGTCTATGGCTACACCTTC. Supplemented by reference TRBV7-9 and TRBJ1-2, the full variable domain reads DTGVSQNPRHKITKRGQNVTFRCDPISEHNRLYWYRQTLGQGPEFLTYFQNEAQLEKSRLLSDRFSAERPKGSFSTLEIQRTEQGDSAMYLCASSPPGAVYGYTFGSGTRLTVV.

A single count supports this clone. The chain employs TRBV28 and TRBJ1-1; D not resolved. V was pared by 8 bases and J by 0 bases, with 16 bases between. CDR1 and CDR2 from the germline V gene are MDHEN and SYDVKM. The length of the CDR3 is 15 residues. The CDR3: CASGLDAPMNTEAFF. The DNA for the CDR3 is TGTGCCAGCGGCTTAGACGCCCCCATGAACACTGAAGCTTTCTTT. The full variable domain, in which reference TRBV28 and TRBJ1-1 provide the parts outside the CDR3, is DVKVTQSSRYLVKRTGEKVFLECVQDMDHENMFWYRQDPGLGLRLIYFSYDVKMKEKGDIPEGYSVSREKKERFSLILESASTNQTSMYLCASGLDAPMNTEAFFGQGTRLTVV.

In regard to this clone: The junction departs from the called germline gene at one end, perhaps through a read error. At the DNA level, this CDR3 is encoded by other sequences in the same sample as well. The chain uses TRBV5-1 and TRBJ1-1; a possible D gene is TRBD1 (6 bases). The CDR3 is 13 residues long. CDR1 and CDR2 (germline): SGHRS, YFSETQ. The CDR3 loop reads CASAQTGNSEAFF. The CDR3 nucleotides are TGCGCCAGCGCACAAACAGGGAACTCTGAAGCTTTCTTT.

The J gene is TRBJ1-5, the V gene TRBV6-7; D is perhaps TRBD1 (6 bases). TRBV6-7 is sorted into the ORF group, with uncertain function. The CDR3 totals 19 residues. The V gene lost 2 bases and the J gene lost 1 base, with 21 bases spanning the gap. The CDR3 sequence: CASSYTYRYRERSNQPQHF. The CDR3, as DNA: TGTGCCAGCAGTTACACATACCGATACAGGGAGAGGAGCAATCAGCCCCAGCATTTT.

Details on this clone: Other DNA sequences of this sample code for an identical CDR3. The rearrangement joins TRBV7-9 to TRBJ2-5; no firm D call. V gave up 5 bases and J gave up 2 bases, with 0 bases separating them. The CDR3 spans 10 residues. From germline, CDR1 is SEHNR and CDR2 FQNEAQ (reference sequence). CDR3 sequence (DNA): TGTGCCAGCAGCCAAGAGACCCAGTACTTC. Its translation: CASSQETQYF. The variable domain in full, with the rest retrieved from reference TRBV7-9 and TRBJ2-5, is DTGVSQNPRHKITKRGQNVTFRCDPISEHNRLYWYRQTLGQGPEFLTYFQNEAQLEKSRLLSDRFSAERPKGSFSTLEIQRTEQGDSAMYLCASSQETQYFGPGTRLLVL.

The V and J genes are TRBV24-1 and TRBJ1-5, with 7 bases matching TRBD1. Germline V gene lookup returns CDR1 KGHDR and CDR2 SFDVKD. The CDR3 contains 14 residues. V lost 4 bases to trimming and J lost 4 bases; unmatched junction nucleotides: 3. The CDR3 sequence: CATSEGTANQPQHF. The CDR3 bases are TGTGCCACCAGTGAGGGGACAGCAAATCAGCCCCAGCATTTT.

The rearrangement uses TRBV4-2 and TRBJ2-1; 9 positions agree with TRBD2. The CDR3 is made up of 16 amino acids. Losses at the gene ends were 0 bases for V and 3 bases for J; bases not matched to a gene: 3. CDR1 and CDR2 (germline): LGHNA, YNFKEQ. For the CDR3, the DNA is TGTGCCAGCAGCCAAGACGAAGCGGGGGGCTACAATGAGCAGTTCTTC. Translating gives CASSQDEAGGYNEQFF.

This clone was picked up a small number of times. The genes are TRBV6-4 and TRBJ1-5; 11 bases are a match to TRBD1. After removal of 3 bases from V and 8 bases from J, the junction contained 6 bases not matched to a gene. Germline V gene data show CDR1 as MRHNA and CDR2 as SNTAGT. The length of the CDR3 is 15 residues. CDR3 in amino acids: CASSETGQGAEPQHF. CDR3 coding DNA: TGTGCCAGCAGTGAAACTGGACAGGGGGCTGAGCCCCAGCATTTT.

The chain joins TRBV2 to TRBJ1-2; weak D call: TRBD1 (6 bases). Germline CDR1 and CDR2: SNHLY and FYNNEI. The CDR3 length is 14 residues. Trimming pared 4 bases from V and 3 bases from J, leaving 12 bases between. The CDR3 sequence is CASSARRTDYGYTF. The CDR3 region has the DNA TGTGCCAGCAGTGCTCGCCGGACAGACTATGGCTACACCTTC.

The V call is TRBV7-8, the J call TRBJ2-3, with D unclear. Trimming cost V 3 bases and J 2 bases, with 15 bases left between them. CDR3 length: 16 residues. Per the germline V gene, CDR1 is SGHVS and CDR2 is FQNEAQ. In DNA form, the CDR3 reads TGTGCCAGCAGCTTCAAGATATTCACCTCCACAGATACGCAGTATTTT. Protein sequence: CASSFKIFTSTDTQYF.

J is TRBJ1-2 and V is TRBV7-2; 7 nucleotides line up with TRBD1. The J segment lost 7 bases and the V segment lost 5 bases, leaving 7 bases of the junction unmatched. The CDR3 has 13 residues. CDR1 and CDR2 from the germline V gene are SGHTA and FQGNSA. The CDR3 spells CASSSDRVSGYTF. In DNA, the CDR3 is TGTGCCAGCAGCAGTGACAGGGTGTCTGGCTACACCTTC.

V usage is TRBV5-8 and J usage is TRBJ1-5, with D tentatively TRBD1 (5 bases). The V end lost 2 bases, the J end lost 1 base, and 7 bases lay between the germline ends. The CDR3 runs 14 residues. Germline lookup yields CDR1 SGHTS and CDR2 YDEGEE. CDR3 in DNA: TGTGCCAGCAGCTTTGGGGGGAGCAATCAGCCCCAGCATTTT. Its translation is CASSFGGSNQPQHF.

This clone was observed a single time. This sequence joins TRBV27 and TRBJ2-1; D call uncertain. There are 13 residues in the CDR3. The V gene lost 2 bases and the J gene lost 13 bases, with 15 bases spanning the gap. From germline, CDR1 is MNHEY and CDR2 SMNVEV (reference sequence). The CDR3 loop is CASSLHPLGYQFF. The CDR3 DNA follows: TGTGCCAGCAGTTTACACCCTCTAGGGTATCAGTTCTTC.

The chain has TRBV6-5 and TRBJ1-1, with 8 bases fitting TRBD1. This CDR3 spans 15 amino acids. V lost 0 bases to trimming and J lost 2 bases; unmatched junction nucleotides: 2. Germline V gene data show CDR1 as MNHEY and CDR2 as SVGAGI. The CDR3 is CASSYSGTGNTEAFF. The CDR3 region has the DNA TGTGCCAGCAGTTACTCCGGGACAGGAAACACTGAAGCTTTCTTT.